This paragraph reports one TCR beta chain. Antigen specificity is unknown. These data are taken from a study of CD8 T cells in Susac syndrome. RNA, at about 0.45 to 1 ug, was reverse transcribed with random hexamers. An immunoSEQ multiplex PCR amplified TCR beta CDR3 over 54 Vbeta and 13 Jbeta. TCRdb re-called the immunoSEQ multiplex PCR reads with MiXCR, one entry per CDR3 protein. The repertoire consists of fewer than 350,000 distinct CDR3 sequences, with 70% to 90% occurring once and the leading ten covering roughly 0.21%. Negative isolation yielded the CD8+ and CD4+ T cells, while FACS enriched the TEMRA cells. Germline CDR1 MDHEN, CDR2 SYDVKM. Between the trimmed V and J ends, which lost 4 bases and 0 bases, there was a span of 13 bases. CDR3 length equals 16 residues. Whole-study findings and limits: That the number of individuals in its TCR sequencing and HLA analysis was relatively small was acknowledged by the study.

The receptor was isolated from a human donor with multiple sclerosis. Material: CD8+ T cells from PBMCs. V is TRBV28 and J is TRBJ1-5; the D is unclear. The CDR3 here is CASSSSKAYSNQPQHF. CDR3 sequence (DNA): TGTGCCAGCAGTTCATCAAAGGCTTATAGCAATCAGCCCCAGCATTTT. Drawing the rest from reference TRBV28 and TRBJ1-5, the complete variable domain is DVKVTQSSRYLVKRTGEKVFLECVQDMDHENMFWYRQDPGLGLRLIYFSYDVKMKEKGDIPEGYSVSREKKERFSLILESASTNQTSMYLCASSSSKAYSNQPQHFGDGTRLSIL.